What follows are 4 T cell receptor beta chains derived from one specimen sequenced in a study of T cells in Graves' hyperthyroidism and ophthalmopathy. Amplified TCR beta CDR3 regions came from RNA transcripts. In the first-round RT-PCR of the TCR CDR3, the HTBI primer set was used. TCRdb redid the calling of the multiplex PCR reads with MiXCR, one entry per CDR3 protein. The table records 540,000 or so distinct CDR3 sequences, around a sixth of them present only once. The sample consisted of blood. The receptors here all came from a woman aged 30 to 39 with Graves' hyperthyroidism.

This clonotype occurred a few times. The chain joins TRBV19 to TRBJ1-5; the D is unclear. The CDR3 runs to 11 residues. The V gene's germline CDR1 is LNHDA and CDR2 SQIVND (reference sequence). Between the trimmed V and J ends, which lost 6 bases and 7 bases, there was a span of 7 bases. CDR3 amino acids: CASRGGQPQHF. CDR3 DNA sequence: TGTGCCAGTAGAGGAGGCCAGCCCCAGCATTTT.

This clonotype showed up just a few times. J is TRBJ2-7 and V is TRBV4-1; 8 bases fit TRBD2. Trimming cost V 0 bases and J 12 bases; bases outside gene matches: 13. Per the germline V gene, CDR1 is MGHRA and CDR2 is YSYEKL. There are 15 residues in the CDR3. The CDR3 region is CASSQDAWEREWLYF. In DNA form, the CDR3 reads TGCGCCAGCAGCCAAGATGCCTGGGAGCGGGAGTGGCTGTACTTC.

This clonotype was observed many times. V usage is TRBV7-2 and J usage is TRBJ2-7; 7 bases fit TRBD2. CDR3 size: 15 residues. The germline CDR1 and CDR2 sequences are SGHTA and FQGNSA. V lost 5 bases and J lost 6; bases outside the gene matches: 13. The chain's CDR3 is CASSELGLGLGEQYF. The CDR3 DNA reads as TGTGCCAGCAGCGAACTAGGACTAGGCCTCGGCGAGCAGTACTTC.

The chain recombines TRBV9 with TRBJ2-1, with D perhaps matching TRBD2 (6 bases). Germline V gives CDR1 SGDLS, CDR2 YYNGEE. The V and J ends lost 0 bases and 7 bases respectively, with 14 bases between them. CDR3 length: 15 residues. DNA of the CDR3: TGTGCCAGCAGCGTAGAGGCAGGGACTTGGAATGAGCAGTTCTTC. Encoded protein: CASSVEAGTWNEQFF.